The 32 T cell receptor beta chains below come from one sample, sequenced in a study of blood T cell repertoires in COVID-19. The table came from immunoSEQ multiplex PCR; TCRdb's copy has only in-frame clones and leaves some out. The data show approximately 250,000 clones, approximately 89% seen once. The sequencing sample was made of peripheral blood. The receptors were gathered from a woman in her sixties who had recovered from COVID-19.

This rearrangement joins TRBV4-1 to TRBJ1-5; D perhaps matches TRBD1 (5 bases). CDR3 length: 19 residues. Germline values: CDR1 MGHRA, CDR2 YSYEKL. The ends were cut back, 1 base at V and 8 bases at J, with 27 bases in the middle. Written as DNA, the CDR3 is TGCGCCAGCAGCCAAGTTGTATCCCGAACCGACAGCCCCGGAGAGCCCCAGCATTTT. Protein: CASSQVVSRTDSPGEPQHF.

The chain joins TRBV2 to TRBJ2-1; 10 bases map to TRBD2. This CDR3 region has 15 residues. V was clipped by 5 bases and J by 1 base; unmatched bases: 2. The germline V gene has CDR1 SNHLY and CDR2 FYNNEI. The CDR3 here is CASSFSGGSYNEQFF. DNA of the CDR3: TGTGCCAGCAGTTTTAGCGGGGGGTCCTACAATGAGCAGTTCTTC.

The genes are TRBV19 and TRBJ1-5; TRBD1 matches 9 bases. The CDR3 length is 14 residues. The V gene end was trimmed by 4 bases and the J gene end by 6 bases; junction bases not matched to a gene: 4. CDR1 LNHDA and CDR2 SQIVND come from the germline V gene (reference sequence). The CDR3 loop is CASSTTGGGQPQHF. CDR3 bases: TGTGCCAGTAGTACGACAGGGGGGGGTCAGCCCCAGCATTTT.

The chain employs TRBV18 and TRBJ1-4, with 7 bases aligning to TRBD1. Germline V gives CDR1 KGHSH, CDR2 LQKENI. V gave up 2 bases and J gave up 9 bases; unmatched junction bases: 6. The CDR3 runs to 14 residues. The CDR3 coding sequence is TGTGCCAGCTCACCATCAAACAGGGGTCAAAAACTGTTTTTT. Residues: CASSPSNRGQKLFF.

The chain is built from TRBV4-3 and TRBJ2-2; D call uncertain. The germline V gene encodes CDR1 LGHNA and CDR2 YSLEER. The germline V and J ends were trimmed by 0 bases and 3 bases, with 5 bases remaining between them. The CDR3 length is 14 residues. The CDR3 DNA is TGCGCCAGCAGCCAAGATCTATACACCGGGGAGCTGTTTTTT. Amino acids: CASSQDLYTGELFF.

This clone has just a few counts. The rearrangement uses TRBV11-1 and TRBJ1-4; D is unclear. Germline V gene sequence: CDR1 SGHAT, CDR2 FQDESV (reference sequence). V was clipped by 1 base and J by 6 bases, with 9 bases between them. The CDR3 contains 14 residues. The CDR3 sequence: CASSLEAADEKLFF. CDR3 in DNA: TGTGCCAGCAGCTTAGAGGCGGCAGATGAAAAACTGTTTTTT. The full variable domain, rest sourced from reference TRBV11-1 and TRBJ1-4, is EAEVAQSPRYKITEKSQAVAFWCDPISGHATLYWYRQILGQGPELLVQFQDESVVDDSQLPKDRFSAERLKGVDSTLKIQPAELGDSAMYLCASSLEAADEKLFFGSGTQLSVL.

This clone was counted between two and nine times. The chain couples TRBV7-8 to TRBJ1-2; maybe TRBD1 (5 bases). Germline CDR1 is SGHVS and CDR2 is FQNEAQ. This CDR3 contains 14 residues. Trimming left V 1 base short and J 5 bases short, with 11 bases between. DNA of the CDR3: TGTGCCAGCAGCTTAGATAGACAGATTTATGGCTACACCTTC. Residues: CASSLDRQIYGYTF.

The V gene is TRBV6-1, the J gene TRBJ1-2; D is ambiguous. There are 16 residues in the CDR3. The V end was cut by 4 bases, the J end by 4 bases, with 19 bases between. The V gene's germline CDR1 is MNHNS and CDR2 SASEGT. CDR3 amino acids: CASSVGLFRGIYGYTF. CDR3 bases: TGTGCCAGCAGTGTAGGATTATTTCGAGGTATCTATGGCTACACCTTC.

V gene TRBV25-1 combines with J gene TRBJ2-7, with TRBD2 matching 7 bases. Germline CDR1 reads MGHDK; CDR2 reads SYGVNS. The V and J ends lost 5 bases and 0 bases, in that order; junction bases with no gene match: 1. The CDR3 length is 13 residues. DNA of the CDR3: TGTGCCAGCAGTCGCGGGGGCTCCTACGAGCAGTACTTC. Its translation is CASSRGGSYEQYF.

To note about this clone: Other nucleotide sequences from this sample produce the same CDR3. The chain carries TRBV5-1 and TRBJ1-4; possibly TRBD1 for D (5 bases). Trimming removed 3 bases from V and 6 bases from J, with 12 bases in between. Germline values: CDR1 SGHRS, CDR2 YFSETQ. The CDR3 spans 14 residues. The CDR3 coding sequence is TGCGCCAGCAGCTCGGGGGTATCGGATGAAAAACTGTTTTTT. The encoded protein is CASSSGVSDEKLFF. Full variable domain (missing parts from reference TRBV5-1 and TRBJ1-4): KAGVTQTPRYLIKTRGQQVTLSCSPISGHRSVSWYQQTPGQGLQFLFEYFSETQRNKGNFPGRFSGRQFSNSRSEMNVSTLELGDSALYLCASSSGVSDEKLFFGSGTQLSVL.

The CDR3 DNA is TGTGCCAGCAGCTTCCCTACTAGCGGGGGGGCAGATACGCAGTATTTT. This translates into CASSFPTSGGADTQYF. The gene calls are TRBV7-2 and TRBJ2-3, with TRBD2 matching 13 bases. From germline, CDR1 is SGHTA and CDR2 FQGNSA. Germline trimming cut 3 bases from V and 4 bases from J; bases unmatched to any gene: 4. The CDR3 runs to 16 residues.

The V and J genes are TRBV11-3 and TRBJ2-1; TRBD1 matches 7 bases. V lost 3 bases, J lost 8 bases, and 7 bases stayed unmatched. The length of the CDR3 is 14 residues. Germline V gene lookup returns CDR1 SGHNT and CDR2 YENEEA. The CDR3 loop is CASSFSEGAYEQFF. The CDR3 nucleotides are TGTGCCAGCAGCTTTTCAGAGGGGGCGTATGAGCAGTTCTTC.

The gene calls are TRBV6-5 and TRBJ2-7; D might be TRBD1 (6 bases). From germline, CDR1 is MNHEY and CDR2 SVGAGI. The V end was cut by 8 bases, the J end by 0 bases, with 14 bases between. The CDR3 runs to 14 residues. CDR3 protein: CASRQVLSSYEQYF. In DNA form, the CDR3 reads TGTGCCAGCCGACAGGTACTTTCCTCCTACGAGCAGTACTTC.

V gene TRBV27 combines with J gene TRBJ1-5; 7 positions agree with TRBD1. Germline V gene sequence: CDR1 MNHEY, CDR2 SMNVEV (reference sequence). V shed 3 bases, J shed 7 bases, and the junction held 3 bases outside the gene matches. The CDR3 length is 13 residues. The DNA for the CDR3 is TGTGCCAGCAGTTTGATCAGGGGGCAGCCCCAGCATTTT. It codes for CASSLIRGQPQHF.

As for this clone: One junction end does not reproduce the germline sequence, and a read error may be involved. The V gene is TRBV5-6, the J gene TRBJ1-3, with 7 positions matching TRBD1. Per germline, CDR1 SGHDT and CDR2 YYEEEE. This CDR3 is built from 13 residues. This chain's CDR3 is CASSLSEGAEAHF. In nucleotides, the CDR3 is TGTGCCAGCAGCCTATCGGAGGGGGCGGAGGCGCATTTT.

This chain connects TRBV19 to TRBJ2-7; 7 bases agree with TRBD1. The V gene's germline CDR1 is LNHDA and CDR2 SQIVND (reference sequence). V trimming: 10 bases; J trimming: 2 bases; junction bases outside the gene matches: 5. The CDR3 is 12 residues long. CDR3 in amino acids: CAKWDSTYEQYF. The CDR3 DNA reads TGTGCCAAGTGGGACAGCACCTACGAGCAGTACTTC.

V usage is TRBV19 and J usage is TRBJ2-7; 8 nucleotides agree with TRBD2. The CDR3 loop spans 14 amino acids. The V gene end was trimmed by 3 bases and the J gene end by 2 bases; junction bases not matched to a gene: 3. Germline values: CDR1 LNHDA, CDR2 SQIVND (reference sequence). CDR3 protein: CASSIRGGPYEQYF. In nucleotides, the CDR3 is TGTGCCAGTAGTATCCGGGGGGGCCCCTACGAGCAGTACTTC.

The rearrangement uses TRBV23-1 and TRBJ2-7; 13 bases line up with TRBD2. TRBV23-1 is flagged as an ORF with uncertain function. Trimming removed 0 bases from V and 7 bases from J; junction bases left unmatched: 12. The CDR3 totals 18 residues. CDR3 loop: CASSQSAAVPGLAGEQYF. CDR3 coding DNA: TGCGCCAGCAGTCAATCTGCCGCGGTCCCGGGACTAGCGGGGGAGCAGTACTTC.

The chain employs TRBV18 and TRBJ1-4; the D is unclear. V lost 3 bases, J lost 7 bases, and 12 bases lay in between. The CDR3 spans 14 residues. CDR1 is KGHSH and CDR2 is LQKENI in the germline V gene. DNA of the CDR3: TGTGCCAGCTCACCTCGAGGGCGAGGTGAAAAACTGTTTTTT. Translating gives CASSPRGRGEKLFF.

The rearrangement uses TRBV7-6 and TRBJ2-5; D is unclear. The germline gives CDR1 SGHVS, CDR2 FNYEAQ. The length of the CDR3 is 14 residues. V was cut by 3 bases and J by 2 bases, with 10 bases left in between. CDR3 residues: CASSLSALQETQYF. The CDR3 DNA reads TGTGCCAGCAGCTTGTCTGCCCTACAAGAGACCCAGTACTTC.

As DNA, the CDR3 is TGTGCCAGTAGTATAGGGTTCCGGTACGAGCAGTACTTC. This gives the protein CASSIGFRYEQYF. This chain uses TRBV19 with TRBJ2-7; D unresolved. V was pared by 1 base and J by 4 bases, with 8 bases between. This CDR3 region has 13 residues. CDR1 and CDR2 from the germline V gene are LNHDA and SQIVND (reference sequence).

This clone appeared a few times. The chain recombines TRBV19 with TRBJ1-4; TRBD1 matches 8 bases. Germline loops: CDR1 LNHDA, CDR2 SQIVND (reference sequence). This CDR3 contains 14 residues. Losses at the gene ends were 8 bases for V and 7 bases for J; bases not matched to a gene: 9. CDR3 coding DNA: TGTGCCAGTCAAAACAGGGGGATCCTTGAAAAACTGTTTTTT. Its protein product is CASQNRGILEKLFF.

The genes are TRBV5-1 and TRBJ1-4; 7 nucleotides agree with TRBD1. V trimming: 4 bases; J trimming: 8 bases; junction bases outside the gene matches: 14. The CDR3 extends over 16 amino acids. From germline, CDR1 is SGHRS and CDR2 YFSETQ. The CDR3 sequence is CASSPEPGQQSEKLFF. The CDR3 DNA reads TGCGCCAGCAGCCCGGAGCCGGGACAGCAAAGCGAAAAACTGTTTTTT.

The V call is TRBV28, the J call TRBJ2-7, with 10 bases identical to TRBD2. The CDR3 covers 18 residues. With V trimmed by 0 bases and J by 0 bases, 8 bases remained unmatched. Germline loops: CDR1 MDHEN, CDR2 SYDVKM. CDR3 nucleotide sequence: TGTGCCAGCAGTTTATGGGCTAGCGGGGGACTCTTCTCCTACGAGCAGTACTTC. This gives the protein CASSLWASGGLFSYEQYF.

This clone has only one observation. This CDR3 is CASSPGLGTDTQYF. As DNA, the CDR3 is TGTGCCAGCAGCCCGGGACTAGGCACAGATACGCAGTATTTT. This chain links TRBV3-1 (or the pseudogene TRBV3-2) with TRBJ2-3; 8 bases line up with TRBD2. The V segment lost 4 bases and the J segment 1 base; nucleotides outside the gene matches: 1. The germline CDR1 and CDR2 sequences are LGHDT and YNNKEL (reference sequence). The CDR3 covers 14 residues.

The gene calls are TRBV6-6 and TRBJ2-7; 12 nucleotides agree with TRBD2. The CDR3 length is 19 residues. Germline-derived CDR1 and CDR2 are MNHNY and SVGAGI (reference sequence). V was clipped by 5 bases and J by 2 bases; unmatched bases: 16. Here the CDR3 DNA reads TGTGCCAGCAGTCCTACTCTAGCGGGGGGGCCTCTTGGGACCTACGAGCAGTACTTC. Translating gives CASSPTLAGGPLGTYEQYF.

The V gene is TRBV5-4, the J gene TRBJ1-1, with 8 bases fitting TRBD1. V lost 3 bases to trimming and J lost 7 bases; unmatched junction nucleotides: 11. The CDR3 consists of 15 residues. CDR1 and CDR2 from the germline V gene are SGHNT and YYREEE (reference sequence). CDR3 DNA: TGTGCCAGCAGCTCAGCCACAGGGGGGATAAGTGAAGCTTTCTTT. Residues: CASSSATGGISEAFF.

The rearrangement joins TRBV10-3 to TRBJ2-2, with 9 nucleotides matching TRBD2. This CDR3 has 15 amino acids. V lost 6 bases, J lost 2 bases, and 4 bases stayed unmatched. Germline V gives CDR1 ENHRY, CDR2 SYGVKD. The CDR3, as DNA: TGTGCCATCAGGCAGGGACTAGCTAACACCGGGGAGCTGTTTTTT. Translation gives CAIRQGLANTGELFF.

The chain has TRBV28 and TRBJ2-3, with 9 bases identical to TRBD1. CDR1 and CDR2 (germline): MDHEN, SYDVKM. This CDR3 is 16 amino acids long. Germline trimming cut 8 bases from V and 2 bases from J; bases unmatched to any gene: 11. CDR3 protein: CASPPPGTGTTDTQYF. CDR3 in DNA: TGTGCCAGCCCTCCCCCCGGGACAGGGACCACAGATACGCAGTATTTT. The full variable domain, with the rest looked up from reference TRBV28 and TRBJ2-3, is DVKVTQSSRYLVKRTGEKVFLECVQDMDHENMFWYRQDPGLGLRLIYFSYDVKMKEKGDIPEGYSVSREKKERFSLILESASTNQTSMYLCASPPPGTGTTDTQYFGPGTRLTVL.

This clone has more than one count but fewer than ten. V gene TRBV7-6 combines with J gene TRBJ2-6; a possible D gene is TRBD2 (5 bases). The CDR3 runs to 15 residues. CDR1 and CDR2 (germline): SGHVS, FNYEAQ. The ends were cut back, 1 base at V and 5 bases at J, with 9 bases in the middle. CDR3 sequence reads: CASSLGAVRANVLTF. Written as DNA, the CDR3 is TGTGCCAGCAGCTTAGGAGCGGTACGGGCCAACGTCCTGACTTTC.

The genes are TRBV28 and TRBJ1-4; 7 bases match TRBD1. Germline assignment: CDR1 MDHEN and CDR2 SYDVKM. J gave up 8 bases and V 7 bases, and 7 bases lay outside the gene matches. The CDR3 loop spans 13 amino acids. In nucleotides, the CDR3 is TGTGCCAGCATTGCAGGGGGACGGGAAAAACTGTTTTTT. Residues: CASIAGGREKLFF.

The chain joins TRBV27 to TRBJ1-2, with D perhaps TRBD1 (5 bases). Between the trimmed V and J ends, which lost 0 bases and 6 bases, there was a span of 14 bases. Germline V CDR1 and CDR2: MNHEY, SMNVEV (reference sequence). This CDR3 has 15 amino acids. This chain's CDR3 is CASSLSEGRRNGYTF. CDR3 DNA: TGTGCCAGCAGTTTATCGGAGGGACGAAGAAATGGCTACACCTTC.